The 21 T cell receptor beta chains given below trace back to one sample, sequenced in a study of identical twins (dated by TCRdb to 2016 to 2017). Library preparation was by 5' RACE. The instrument was an Illumina HiSeq 2000. TCRdb trimmed the raw reads at Q25, called clones with MiXCR and kept productive beta chains. Each CDR3 protein appears once, grouped with its most common genes and DNA. The sample table contains hundreds of thousands of distinct CDR3 sequences; only one count was recorded for 9% to 15% of them. The leading ten clones occupy around 1.6% of the sample. This sample was also put to use in a study of yellow fever vaccine responses in identical twins.

The sequenced sample consisted of PBMCs. The source of these receptors is a woman in her late teens or twenties in good health.

The genes are TRBV18 and TRBJ2-7; possible D gene TRBD1, 6 bases. CDR1 is KGHSH and CDR2 is LQKENI in the germline V gene. V lost 2 bases and J lost 0, with 11 bases in between. CDR3 length equals 15 residues. The CDR3 sequence: CASSPFRDTSYEQYF. CDR3 DNA: TGTGCCAGCTCACCATTCCGGGACACCTCCTACGAGCAGTACTTC.

This clonotype occurred once. The chain employs TRBV6-1 and TRBJ1-5; perhaps TRBD1 as D (5 bases). CDR1 and CDR2 from the germline V gene are MNHNS and SASEGT. The CDR3 has 15 amino acids. Deletions cut 6 bases from V and 3 bases from J, with 15 bases between. CDR3 region: CASSPPGSDNQPQHF. CDR3 nucleotides: TGTGCCAGCAGCCCTCCAGGGTCCGACAATCAGCCCCAGCATTTT.

V usage is TRBV2 and J usage is TRBJ2-5; 8 bases are shared with TRBD1. The J segment lost 1 base and the V segment lost 3 bases, leaving 4 bases of the junction unmatched. The CDR3 consists of 15 residues. Germline values: CDR1 SNHLY, CDR2 FYNNEI. CDR3 in DNA: TGTGCCAGCAGTGATCTTGGACAGGGCCAAGAGACCCAGTACTTC. Its protein product is CASSDLGQGQETQYF.

In this sample, this clonotype turned up a few times. The V call is TRBV15, the J call TRBJ2-3; a weak D match, TRBD1 (5 bases). CDR1 and CDR2 from the germline V gene are LNHNV and YYDKDF (reference sequence). The CDR3 contains 17 residues. Trimming stripped 2 bases from V and 4 bases from J, with 19 bases between. CDR3 in DNA: TGTGCCACCAGCAGAAATACGCCCTCAGGGTTATCAGATACGCAGTATTTT. The encoded protein is CATSRNTPSGLSDTQYF.

The J gene is TRBJ1-2, the V gene TRBV7-9; D not resolved. V lost 4 bases, J lost 8 bases, and 17 bases lay in between. The CDR3 loop spans 14 amino acids. Germline V CDR1 and CDR2: SEHNR, FQNEAQ (reference sequence). The CDR3 DNA reads TGTGCCAGCAGCTCCCTAGGGCCCGGGAAGGGCTACACCTTC. Its protein is CASSSLGPGKGYTF. Supplemented by reference TRBV7-9 and TRBJ1-2, the full variable domain reads DTGVSQNPRHKITKRGQNVTFRCDPISEHNRLYWYRQTLGQGPEFLTYFQNEAQLEKSRLLSDRFSAERPKGSFSTLEIQRTEQGDSAMYLCASSSLGPGKGYTFGSGTRLTVV.

This clonotype was detected only a few times. The chain recombines TRBV5-1 with TRBJ2-7; 10 bases align to TRBD2. Trimming removed 3 bases from V and 9 bases from J; junction bases left unmatched: 6. CDR1 and CDR2 from the germline V gene are SGHRS and YFSETQ. CDR3 size: 13 residues. This CDR3 reads CASSSGTSDRQYV. Here the CDR3 DNA reads TGCGCCAGCAGCTCCGGGACTAGCGATCGGCAGTACGTC.

This clonotype was counted between two and nine times. The chain is built from TRBV24-1 and TRBJ1-2; D remains unclear. With 5 bases removed from V and 4 bases from J, the gap between germline ends came to 4 bases. This CDR3 is 11 amino acids long. CDR1 and CDR2 (germline): KGHDR, SFDVKD. CDR3 residues: CATSGGYGYTF. The DNA for the CDR3 is TGTGCCACCAGTGGGGGCTATGGCTACACCTTC.

This clonotype showed up many times. A read error may account for a junction end that differs from germline. The J gene is TRBJ1-1, the V gene TRBV20-1; D not certain. The CDR3 consists of 12 residues. Germline CDR1 and CDR2: DFQATT and SNEGSKA (reference sequence). The CDR3 DNA follows: TGCAGTGCTAGAGCGTCCTATGACCCGGTGCCCTTT. Its protein is CSARASYDPVPF.

This clonotype was seen many times. The chain uses TRBV28 and TRBJ2-1; TRBD1 matches 9 bases. CDR1 is MDHEN and CDR2 is SYDVKM in the germline V gene. The CDR3 runs to 15 residues. V was pared by 4 bases and J by 7 bases, with 8 bases of the junction left unmatched. The CDR3: CASSYPGQGLNEQFF. CDR3 nucleotides: TGTGCCAGCAGTTACCCGGGACAGGGCTTAAATGAGCAGTTCTTC.

The chain links TRBV5-1 to TRBJ2-7; D perhaps matches TRBD1 (5 bases). From germline, CDR1 is SGHRS and CDR2 YFSETQ. V lost 4 bases, J lost 0 bases, and 14 bases lay in between. CDR3 length: 15 residues. CDR3 amino acids: CASSDGAVASYEQYF. The CDR3 nucleotides read TGCGCCAGCAGCGATGGGGCAGTCGCCTCCTACGAGCAGTACTTC.

In this sample, this clonotype turned up many times. The genes are TRBV28 and TRBJ1-2; D unresolved. Deletions cut 5 bases from V and 4 bases from J, with 11 bases between. This CDR3 has 13 amino acids. Germline assignment: CDR1 MDHEN and CDR2 SYDVKM. CDR3 bases: TGTGCCAGCAGTACGGACGGGCCCTATGGCTACACCTTC. Translation: CASSTDGPYGYTF.

This clonotype was picked up many times. The rearrangement joins TRBV7-8 to TRBJ2-7, with 8 bases fitting TRBD2. Germline trimming cut 6 bases from V and 4 bases from J; bases unmatched to any gene: 11. This CDR3 comprises 15 residues. Germline V gene data show CDR1 as SGHVS and CDR2 as FQNEAQ. For the CDR3, the DNA is TGTGCCAGCAGACAGTCTGGTAGCGGGATTTACGAGCAGTACTTC. This gives the protein CASRQSGSGIYEQYF.

This clonotype was recorded many times. The J gene is TRBJ2-1, the V gene TRBV12-3 or TRBV12-4; TRBD1 agrees at 8 bases. V lost 5 bases to trimming and J lost 7 bases; unmatched junction nucleotides: 13. This CDR3 region has 16 residues. CDR3 nucleotide sequence: TGTGCCAGCAGTGTTACCGGGACAGGAGACCTTAATGAGCAGTTCTTC. It encodes CASSVTGTGDLNEQFF.

This clonotype appeared many times. The chain has TRBV29-1 and TRBJ1-4; TRBD1 aligns across 7 bases. The CDR3 consists of 14 residues. V trimming: 5 bases; J trimming: 8 bases; junction bases outside the gene matches: 11. Germline lookup yields CDR1 SQVTM and CDR2 ANQGSEA. CDR3 DNA sequence: TGCAGCGTTCCCGCAGATCACAGGGGAGAAAAACTGTTTTTT. Its protein product is CSVPADHRGEKLFF.

A few counts support this clonotype. This sequence joins TRBV3-1 and TRBJ2-1; 7 nucleotides agree with TRBD2. The CDR3 runs to 16 residues. V was pared by 1 base and J by 4 bases, with 7 bases of the junction left unmatched. Germline-derived CDR1 and CDR2 are LGHDT and YNNKEL (reference sequence). CDR3 sequence: CASSQAGGAPYNEQFF. The CDR3 DNA sequence: TGTGCCAGCAGCCAAGCGGGGGGTGCACCGTACAATGAGCAGTTCTTC.

Only a few counts were recorded for this clonotype. The J gene is TRBJ2-7, the V gene TRBV15; 7 nucleotides line up with TRBD1. This CDR3 contains 13 residues. The V segment lost 3 bases and the J segment 4 bases; nucleotides outside the gene matches: 3. Germline CDR1 LNHNV, CDR2 YYDKDF (reference sequence). The CDR3 spells CATSRRQGYEQYV. In DNA form, the CDR3 reads TGTGCCACCAGCAGGCGACAGGGTTACGAGCAGTACGTC.

The CDR3 bases are TGTGCCAGCAGCTTAGATTCTGCGGAGACCCAGTACTTC. Encoded protein: CASSLDSAETQYF. This chain links TRBV7-9 with TRBJ2-5; no clear D. Germline CDR1 is SEHNR and CDR2 is FQNEAQ (reference sequence). Deletions cut 1 base from V and 5 bases from J, with 8 bases between. The CDR3 spans 13 residues. Combining the CDR3 with reference TRBV7-9 and TRBJ2-5 gives the whole variable domain DTGVSQNPRHKITKRGQNVTFRCDPISEHNRLYWYRQTLGQGPEFLTYFQNEAQLEKSRLLSDRFSAERPKGSFSTLEIQRTEQGDSAMYLCASSLDSAETQYFGPGTRLLVL.

The CDR3 nucleotides are TGTGCCAGCACGGACGAGGGGCGTACTGGCTACACCTTC. It yields the protein CASTDEGRTGYTF. The chain joins TRBV6-2 or TRBV6-3 to TRBJ1-2; D may be TRBD1 (5 bases). The germline V gene encodes CDR1 MNHEY and CDR2 SVGEGT. The V end lost 7 bases, the J end lost 7 bases, and 16 bases lay between the germline ends. The CDR3 is made up of 13 amino acids.

V usage is TRBV28 and J usage is TRBJ1-5, with TRBD1 identical over 8 bases. CDR1 MDHEN and CDR2 SYDVKM come from the germline V gene. Trimming took 6 bases from V and 0 from J; bases not matched to a gene: 7. This CDR3 spans 16 amino acids. CDR3 sequence: CASRRGTGDSNQPQHF. The CDR3 DNA follows: TGTGCCAGCAGGAGAGGGACAGGCGATAGCAATCAGCCCCAGCATTTT.

Many counts were recorded for this clonotype. V is TRBV12-3 or TRBV12-4 and J is TRBJ1-5; possibly TRBD1 for D (6 bases). V lost 7 bases and J lost 6, with 10 bases in between. This CDR3 has 12 residues. CDR3 protein: CASTWDIQPQHF. The DNA for the CDR3 is TGTGCCAGCACCTGGGACATTCAGCCCCAGCATTTT.

The chain combines TRBV11-2 with TRBJ1-1, with D hard to call. V was pared by 5 bases and J by 7 bases, with 8 bases between. The germline CDR1 and CDR2 sequences are SGHAT and FQNNGV. The CDR3 length is 11 residues. The CDR3 DNA sequence: TGTGCCAGCAGCAGCATTTTTGAAGCTTTCTTT. It translates to CASSSIFEAFF.